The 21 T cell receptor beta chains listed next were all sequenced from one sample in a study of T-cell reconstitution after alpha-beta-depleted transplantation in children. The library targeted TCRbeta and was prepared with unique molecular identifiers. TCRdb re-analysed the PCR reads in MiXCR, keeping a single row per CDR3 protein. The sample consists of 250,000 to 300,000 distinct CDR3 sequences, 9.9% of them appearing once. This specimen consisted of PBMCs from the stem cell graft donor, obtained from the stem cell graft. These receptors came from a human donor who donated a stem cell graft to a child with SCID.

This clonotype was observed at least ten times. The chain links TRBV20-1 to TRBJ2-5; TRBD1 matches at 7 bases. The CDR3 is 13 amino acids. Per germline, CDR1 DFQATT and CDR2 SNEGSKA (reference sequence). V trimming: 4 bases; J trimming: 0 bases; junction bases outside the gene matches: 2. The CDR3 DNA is TGCAGTGCTACTGGGACAGACCAAGAGACCCAGTACTTC. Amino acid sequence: CSATGTDQETQYF.

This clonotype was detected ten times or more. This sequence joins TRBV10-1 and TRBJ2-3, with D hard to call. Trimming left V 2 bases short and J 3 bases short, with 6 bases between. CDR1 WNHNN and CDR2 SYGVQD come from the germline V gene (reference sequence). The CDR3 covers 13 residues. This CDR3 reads CASSEGLTDTQYF. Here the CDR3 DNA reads TGCGCCAGCAGTGAGGGATTAACAGATACGCAGTATTTT.

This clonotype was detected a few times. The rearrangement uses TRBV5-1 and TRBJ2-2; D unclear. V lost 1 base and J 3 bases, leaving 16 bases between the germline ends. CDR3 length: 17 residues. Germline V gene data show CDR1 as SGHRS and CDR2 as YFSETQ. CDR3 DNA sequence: TGCGCCAGCAGCTTGCGGGCAGCCCCTATTGACACCGGGGAGCTGTTTTTT. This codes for CASSLRAAPIDTGELFF.

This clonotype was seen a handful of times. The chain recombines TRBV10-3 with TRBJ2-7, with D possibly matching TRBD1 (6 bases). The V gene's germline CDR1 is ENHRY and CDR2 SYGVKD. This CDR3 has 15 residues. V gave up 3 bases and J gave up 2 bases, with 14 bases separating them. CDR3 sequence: CAISEPRRGTYEQYF. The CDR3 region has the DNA TGTGCCATCAGTGAACCTCGCAGGGGAACCTACGAGCAGTACTTC.

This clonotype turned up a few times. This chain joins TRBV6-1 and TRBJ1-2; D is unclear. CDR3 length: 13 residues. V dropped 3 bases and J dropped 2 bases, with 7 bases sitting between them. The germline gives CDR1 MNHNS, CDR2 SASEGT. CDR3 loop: CASSERRNYGYTF. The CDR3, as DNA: TGTGCCAGCAGTGAGAGGCGAAACTATGGCTACACCTTC.

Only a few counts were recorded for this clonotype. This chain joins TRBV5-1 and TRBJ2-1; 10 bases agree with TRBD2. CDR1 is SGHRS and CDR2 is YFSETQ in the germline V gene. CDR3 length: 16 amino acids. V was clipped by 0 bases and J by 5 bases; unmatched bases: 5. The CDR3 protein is CASSLDRLAGNNEQFF. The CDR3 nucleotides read TGCGCCAGCAGCTTGGACCGACTAGCGGGCAACAATGAGCAGTTCTTC. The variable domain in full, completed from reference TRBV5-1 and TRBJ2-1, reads KAGVTQTPRYLIKTRGQQVTLSCSPISGHRSVSWYQQTPGQGLQFLFEYFSETQRNKGNFPGRFSGRQFSNSRSEMNVSTLELGDSALYLCASSLDRLAGNNEQFFGPGTRLTVL.

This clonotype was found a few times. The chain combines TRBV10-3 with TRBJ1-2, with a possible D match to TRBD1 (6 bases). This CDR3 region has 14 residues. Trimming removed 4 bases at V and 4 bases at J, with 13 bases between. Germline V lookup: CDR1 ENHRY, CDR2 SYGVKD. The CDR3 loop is CAISGYRVPYGYTF. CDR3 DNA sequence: TGTGCCATCAGTGGTTACAGGGTCCCCTATGGCTACACCTTC.

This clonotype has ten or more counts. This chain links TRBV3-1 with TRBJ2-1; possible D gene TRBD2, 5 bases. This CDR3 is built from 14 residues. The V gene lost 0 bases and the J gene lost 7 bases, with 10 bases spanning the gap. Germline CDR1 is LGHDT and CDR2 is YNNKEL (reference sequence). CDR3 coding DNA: TGTGCCAGCAGCCAAGATTCCCGGGGTAATGAGCAGTTCTTC. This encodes CASSQDSRGNEQFF.

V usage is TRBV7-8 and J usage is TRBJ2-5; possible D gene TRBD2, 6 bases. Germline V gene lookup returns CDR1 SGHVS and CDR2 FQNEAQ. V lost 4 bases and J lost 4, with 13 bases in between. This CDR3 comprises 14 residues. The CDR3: CASSYAIGGETQYF. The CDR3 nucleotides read TGTGCCAGCAGCTACGCGATCGGGGGAGAGACCCAGTACTTC. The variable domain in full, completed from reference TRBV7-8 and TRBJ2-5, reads GAGVSQSPRYKVAKRGQDVALRCDPISGHVSLFWYQQALGQGPEFLTYFQNEAQLDKSGLPSDRFFAERPEGSVSTLKIQRTQQEDSAVYLCASSYAIGGETQYFGPGTRLLVL.

CDR3: CASSLSRAGTDTQYF. The CDR3 DNA reads TGTGCCAGCAGCTTAAGCCGGGCCGGTACAGATACGCAGTATTTT. This chain connects TRBV7-6 to TRBJ2-3; D unresolved. CDR1 and CDR2 from the germline V gene are SGHVS and FNYEAQ. The CDR3 spans 15 residues. V shed 2 bases and J shed 3 bases, with 12 bases lying between them.

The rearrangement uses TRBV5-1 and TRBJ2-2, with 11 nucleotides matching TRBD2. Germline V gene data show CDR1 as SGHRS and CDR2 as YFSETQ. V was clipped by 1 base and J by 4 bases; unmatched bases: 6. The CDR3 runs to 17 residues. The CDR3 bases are TGCGCCAGCAGCTTGATTAGCGGGGGGGCCGGCACCGGGGAGCTGTTTTTT. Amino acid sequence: CASSLISGGAGTGELFF. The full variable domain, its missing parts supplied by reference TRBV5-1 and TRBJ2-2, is KAGVTQTPRYLIKTRGQQVTLSCSPISGHRSVSWYQQTPGQGLQFLFEYFSETQRNKGNFPGRFSGRQFSNSRSEMNVSTLELGDSALYLCASSLISGGAGTGELFFGEGSRLTVL.

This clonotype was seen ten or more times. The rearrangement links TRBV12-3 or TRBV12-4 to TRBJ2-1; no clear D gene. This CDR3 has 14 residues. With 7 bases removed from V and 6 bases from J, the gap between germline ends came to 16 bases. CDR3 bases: TGTGCCAGCACCTCCGGGTCAAACGGCAATGAGCAGTTCTTC. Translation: CASTSGSNGNEQFF.

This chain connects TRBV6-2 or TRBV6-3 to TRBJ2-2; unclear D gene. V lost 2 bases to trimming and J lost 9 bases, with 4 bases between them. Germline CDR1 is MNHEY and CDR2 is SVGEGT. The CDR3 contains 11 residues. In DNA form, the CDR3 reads TGTGCCAGCAGTTACGGGCGGGAGCTGTTTTTT. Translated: CASSYGRELFF.

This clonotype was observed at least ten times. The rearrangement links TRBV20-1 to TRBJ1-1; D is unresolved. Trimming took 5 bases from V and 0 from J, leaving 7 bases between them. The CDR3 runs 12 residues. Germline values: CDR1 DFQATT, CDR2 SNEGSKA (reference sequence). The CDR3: CSADLVNTEAFF. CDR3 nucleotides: TGCAGTGCTGATTTGGTGAACACTGAAGCTTTCTTT.

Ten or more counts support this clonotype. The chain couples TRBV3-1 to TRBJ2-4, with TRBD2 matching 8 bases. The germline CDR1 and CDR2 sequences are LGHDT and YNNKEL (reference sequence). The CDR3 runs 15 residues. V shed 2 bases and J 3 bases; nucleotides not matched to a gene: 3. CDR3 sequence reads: CASSQPGTSKNIQYF. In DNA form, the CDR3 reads TGTGCCAGCAGCCAACCCGGGACTAGCAAAAACATTCAGTACTTC.

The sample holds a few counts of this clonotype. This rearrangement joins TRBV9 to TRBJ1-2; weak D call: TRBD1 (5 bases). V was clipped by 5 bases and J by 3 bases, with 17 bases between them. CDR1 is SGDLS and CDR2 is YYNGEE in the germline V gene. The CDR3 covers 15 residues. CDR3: CASSSVAGADYGYTF. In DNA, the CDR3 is TGTGCCAGCAGTAGCGTAGCCGGGGCTGACTATGGCTACACCTTC.

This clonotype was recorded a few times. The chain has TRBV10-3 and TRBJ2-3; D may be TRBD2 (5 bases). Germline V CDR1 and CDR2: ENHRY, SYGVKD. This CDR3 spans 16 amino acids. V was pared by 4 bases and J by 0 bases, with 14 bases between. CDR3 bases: TGTGCCATCAGTGGTACGGGGTCAGTGAGCACAGATACGCAGTATTTT. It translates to CAISGTGSVSTDTQYF.

Here the CDR3 reads CASSLGGNPEETQYF. The CDR3, as DNA: TGTGCCAGCAGCTTAGGCGGTAACCCCGAAGAGACCCAGTACTTC. V and J are TRBV7-6 and TRBJ2-5; D is uncertain. The CDR3 is 15 residues long. The ends were cut back, 1 base at V and 3 bases at J, with 12 bases in the middle. Germline loops: CDR1 SGHVS, CDR2 FNYEAQ.

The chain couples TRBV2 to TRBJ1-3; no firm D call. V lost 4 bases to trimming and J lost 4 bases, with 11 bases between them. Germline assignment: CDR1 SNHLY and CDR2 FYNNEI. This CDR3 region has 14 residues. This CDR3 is CASSGPAAGNTIYF. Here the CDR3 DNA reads TGTGCCAGCAGTGGGCCGGCGGCCGGAAACACCATATATTTT. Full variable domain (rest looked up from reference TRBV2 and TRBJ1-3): EPEVTQTPSHQVTQMGQEVILRCVPISNHLYFYWYRQILGQKVEFLVSFYNNEISEKSEIFDDQFSVERPDGSNFTLKIRSTKLEDSAMYFCASSGPAAGNTIYFGEGSWLTVV.

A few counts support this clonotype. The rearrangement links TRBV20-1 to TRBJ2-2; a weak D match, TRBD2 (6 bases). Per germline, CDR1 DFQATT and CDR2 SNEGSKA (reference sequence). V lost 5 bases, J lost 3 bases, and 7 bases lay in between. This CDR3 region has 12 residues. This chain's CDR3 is CSASGDTGELFF. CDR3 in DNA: TGCAGTGCTTCGGGGGACACCGGGGAGCTGTTTTTT.

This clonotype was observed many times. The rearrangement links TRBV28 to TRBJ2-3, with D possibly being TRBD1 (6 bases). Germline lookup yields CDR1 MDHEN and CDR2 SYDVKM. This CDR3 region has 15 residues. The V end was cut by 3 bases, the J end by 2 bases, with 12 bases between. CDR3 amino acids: CASSFGGTNTDTQYF. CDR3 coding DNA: TGTGCCAGCAGTTTTGGGGGCACGAACACAGATACGCAGTATTTT.